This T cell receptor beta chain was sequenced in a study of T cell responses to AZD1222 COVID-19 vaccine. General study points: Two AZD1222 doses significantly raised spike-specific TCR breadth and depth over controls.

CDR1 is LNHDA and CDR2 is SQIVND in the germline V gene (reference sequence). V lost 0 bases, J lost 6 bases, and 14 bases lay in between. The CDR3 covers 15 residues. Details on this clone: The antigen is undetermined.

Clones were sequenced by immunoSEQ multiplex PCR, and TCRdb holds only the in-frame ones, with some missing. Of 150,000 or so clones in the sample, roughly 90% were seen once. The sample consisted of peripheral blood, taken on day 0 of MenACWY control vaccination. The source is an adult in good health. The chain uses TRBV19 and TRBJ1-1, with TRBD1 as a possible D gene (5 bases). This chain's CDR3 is CASSIDLRGSAEAFF. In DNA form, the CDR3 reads TGTGCCAGTAGTATAGATCTTAGGGGTAGCGCTGAAGCTTTCTTT. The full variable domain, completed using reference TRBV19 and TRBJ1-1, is DGGITQSPKYLFRKEGQNVTLSCEQNLNHDAMYWYRQDPGQGLRLIYYSQIVNDFQKGDIAEGYSVSREKKESFPLTVTSAQKNPTAFYLCASSIDLRGSAEAFFGQGTRLTVV.